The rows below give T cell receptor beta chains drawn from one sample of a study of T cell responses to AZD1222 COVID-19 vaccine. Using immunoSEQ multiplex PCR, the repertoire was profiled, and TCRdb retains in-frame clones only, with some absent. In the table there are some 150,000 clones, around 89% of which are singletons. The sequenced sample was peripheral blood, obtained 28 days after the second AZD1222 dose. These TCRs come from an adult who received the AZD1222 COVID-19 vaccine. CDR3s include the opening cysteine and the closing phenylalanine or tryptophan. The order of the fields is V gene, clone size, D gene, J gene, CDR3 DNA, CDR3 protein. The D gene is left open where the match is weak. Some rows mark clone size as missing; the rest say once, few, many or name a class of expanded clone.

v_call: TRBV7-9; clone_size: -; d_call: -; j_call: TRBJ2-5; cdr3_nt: TGTGCCAGCAGCTTCCCGGTGGTGGGCTACAAAGAGACCCAGTACTTC; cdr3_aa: CASSFPVVGYKETQYF
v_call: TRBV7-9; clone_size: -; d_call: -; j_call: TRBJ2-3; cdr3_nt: TGTGCCAGCAGCTTAGGCAGGGGCACAGATACGCAGTATTTT; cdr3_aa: CASSLGRGTDTQYF
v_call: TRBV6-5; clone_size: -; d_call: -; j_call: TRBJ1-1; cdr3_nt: TGTGCCAGCAGTTACTCGGGGGTTGGTAGCACTGAAGCTTTCTTT; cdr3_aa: CASSYSGVGSTEAFF
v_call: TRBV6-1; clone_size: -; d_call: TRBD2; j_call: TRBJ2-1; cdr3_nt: TGTGCCAGCAGTGATCAAGCGGGGGGTTACAATGAGCAGTTCTTC; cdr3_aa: CASSDQAGGYNEQFF
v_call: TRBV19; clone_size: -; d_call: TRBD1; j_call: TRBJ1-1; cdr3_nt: TGTGCCAGTAGTATTTTGTCCGGGACAGGGATTGCTTTCTTT; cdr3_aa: CASSILSGTGIAFF
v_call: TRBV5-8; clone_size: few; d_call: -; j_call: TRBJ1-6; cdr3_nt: TGTGCCAGCAGCTTGGAGGCTCAGAGGCGGCCCGGGGCACCCCTCCACTTT; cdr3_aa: CASSLEAQRRPGAPLHF
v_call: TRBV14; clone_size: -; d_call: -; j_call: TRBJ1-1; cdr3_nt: TGTGCCAGCAGTCACGCTCCCATGGGGAACACTGAAGCTTTCTTT; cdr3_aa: CASSHAPMGNTEAFF
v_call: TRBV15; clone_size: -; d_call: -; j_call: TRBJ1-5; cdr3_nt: TGTGCCACCAGCAGAGATCGGAGCTTCGGGCAGCCCCAGCATTTT; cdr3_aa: CATSRDRSFGQPQHF
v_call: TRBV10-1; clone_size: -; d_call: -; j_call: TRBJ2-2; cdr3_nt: TGCGCCAGCAGTGAGTGGGGGACACTAAACACCGGGGAGCTGTTTTTT; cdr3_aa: CASSEWGTLNTGELFF
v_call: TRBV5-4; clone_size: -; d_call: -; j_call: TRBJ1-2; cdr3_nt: TGTGCCAGCAGCCCGGGGGCGGACCTTGGCTACACCTTC; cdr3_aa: CASSPGADLGYTF
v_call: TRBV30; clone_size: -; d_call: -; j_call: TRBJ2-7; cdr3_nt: TGTGCCTGGAGTGTTTGGTACGAGCAGTACTTC; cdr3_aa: CAWSVWYEQYF
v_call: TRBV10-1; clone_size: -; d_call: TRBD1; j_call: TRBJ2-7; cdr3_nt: TGCGCCAGCAGTGAGCCGCCCTGGACAGGGGGAGAATACGAGCAGTACTTC; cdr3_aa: CASSEPPWTGGEYEQYF
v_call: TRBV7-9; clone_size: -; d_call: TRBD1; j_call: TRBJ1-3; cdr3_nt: TGTGCCAGCAGCGCCCGACAGGGGGGCTCTGGAAACACCATATATTTT; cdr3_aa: CASSARQGGSGNTIYF
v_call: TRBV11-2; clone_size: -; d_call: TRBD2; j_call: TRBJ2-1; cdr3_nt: TGTGCCAGCAGCTCACTAGCGGTTTCCTACAATGAGCAGTTCTTC; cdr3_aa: CASSSLAVSYNEQFF
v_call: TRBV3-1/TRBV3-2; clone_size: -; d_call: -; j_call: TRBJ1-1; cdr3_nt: TGTGCCAGCAGCCAAGGGAGAGGCGGGACGGCTGAAGCTTTCTTT; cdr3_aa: CASSQGRGGTAEAFF
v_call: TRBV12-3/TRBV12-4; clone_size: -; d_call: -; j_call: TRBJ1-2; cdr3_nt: TGTGCCAGCAGTTTAGGTCACAGGGCTGGCTACACCTTC; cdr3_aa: CASSLGHRAGYTF
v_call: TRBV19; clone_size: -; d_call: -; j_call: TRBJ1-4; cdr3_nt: TGTGCCAGTAGTGGCAGGGTTTATGAAAAACTGTTTTTT; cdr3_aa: CASSGRVYEKLFF
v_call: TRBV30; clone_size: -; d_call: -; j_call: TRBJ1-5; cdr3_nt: TGTGCCTGGAGGCCGGGATATAGCAATCAGCCCCAGCATTTT; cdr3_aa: CAWRPGYSNQPQHF
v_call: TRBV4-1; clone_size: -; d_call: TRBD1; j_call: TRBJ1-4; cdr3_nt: TGCGCCAGCAGCCTATTACCGGGACAGCCTGAAAAACTGTTTTTT; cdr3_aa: CASSLLPGQPEKLFF
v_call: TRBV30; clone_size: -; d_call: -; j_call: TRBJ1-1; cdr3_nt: TGTGCCTGGAGTCAGGGATTGAACACTGAAGCTTTCTTT; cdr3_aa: CAWSQGLNTEAFF